This T cell receptor (beta chain) was sequenced for a study of cytomegalovirus exposure and HLA in healthy donors. The study's findings and limits: Later, TCR association rates were found to vary by HLA locus, highest for DRB1 and lowest for HLA-C. There were a few CMV-associated chains whose specificity for CMV antigens was confirmed in vitro.

This clone was picked up a small number of times. The antigen is undetermined. Primers for the PCR totalled 60 Vbeta and 13 Jbeta. TCRdb's table, derived via immunoSEQ multiplex PCR, lists solely in-frame clones and lacks some. The sample has over 150,000 clones, around 64% seen once. The sequenced sample consisted of PBMCs. This TCR was recovered from a woman aged 25 to 39 in good health and CMV-seronegative.

The CDR3 loop is CASSLGWNLYEQYF. CDR3 nucleotide sequence: TGTGCCAGCAGCCTCGGGTGGAACTTGTACGAGCAGTACTTC. V and J are TRBV7-6 and TRBJ2-7; D ambiguous. The V gene lost 5 bases and the J gene lost 4 bases, with 15 bases spanning the gap. Germline CDR1 SGHVS, CDR2 FNYEAQ. This CDR3 comprises 14 residues.